This TCR beta chain was sequenced for a study of blood T cells in healthy people across ages. Alongside a J-beta primer mix, a sample-barcoded 5' primer served in a second PCR lasting about 7 to 11 cycles. Sequencing recovered at least 3 million CDR3-containing paired-end reads from each sample. MiXCR, applied by TCRdb to the 5' RACE reads, yields one record per CDR3 protein. This sample yields roughly 1,500,000 distinct CDR3 sequences, of which approximately 32% are seen a single time; approximately 10% belongs to the top ten. The germline CDR1 and CDR2 sequences are DFQATT and SNEGSKA (reference sequence). The CDR3 loop spans 11 amino acids. Remarks on this clonotype: A read error may produce the germline difference seen at one junction end.

The sequencing sample was made of blood. The receptor was derived from a woman younger than 45 in good health. The J gene is TRBJ1-2, the V gene TRBV20-1; D is ambiguous. The DNA of the CDR3 is TGCAGTGTTAGAGTCGAAGGTGGCTACACCTTC. This sequence encodes CSVRVEGGYTF.